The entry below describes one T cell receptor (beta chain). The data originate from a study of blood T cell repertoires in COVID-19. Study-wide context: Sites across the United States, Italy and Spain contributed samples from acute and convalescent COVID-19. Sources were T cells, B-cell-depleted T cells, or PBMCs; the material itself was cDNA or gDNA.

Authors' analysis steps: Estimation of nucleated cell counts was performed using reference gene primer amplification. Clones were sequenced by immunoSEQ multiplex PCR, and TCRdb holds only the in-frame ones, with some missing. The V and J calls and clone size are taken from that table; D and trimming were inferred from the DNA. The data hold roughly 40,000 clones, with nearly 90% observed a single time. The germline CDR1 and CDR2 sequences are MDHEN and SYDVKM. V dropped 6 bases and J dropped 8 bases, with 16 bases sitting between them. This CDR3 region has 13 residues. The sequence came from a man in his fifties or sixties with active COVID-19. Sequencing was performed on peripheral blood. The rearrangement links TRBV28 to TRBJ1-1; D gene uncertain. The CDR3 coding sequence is TGTGCCAGCAGCCTCCGGAATAGCGGGGAAGCTTTCTTT. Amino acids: CASSLRNSGEAFF.